The rows below give T cell receptor beta chains drawn from one sample of a study of CD8+ T cells in alopecia areata. The table came from immunoSEQ multiplex PCR; TCRdb's copy has only in-frame clones and leaves some out. The sample lists more than 100,000 clones, 55% occurring once. The sequencing input was CD4+ T cells sorted from blood. These receptor sequences come from a human donor in good health. Each CDR3 is given with its conserved first and last residue. The D gene is left open where the match is weak. The size entry is marked missing in some rows and otherwise reads once, few, many or a size class.

J gene: TRBJ2-5; D gene: .; V gene: TRBV6-1; clone size: .; CDR3 protein: CASVLRGVKETQYF; CDR3 DNA: TGTGCCAGCGTCTTGCGGGGCGTCAAAGAGACCCAGTACTTC
J gene: TRBJ2-3; D gene: .; V gene: TRBV18; clone size: .; CDR3 protein: CASSPRGGTDTQYF; CDR3 DNA: TGTGCCAGCTCACCACGCGGCGGCACAGATACGCAGTATTTT
J gene: TRBJ2-7; D gene: TRBD2; V gene: TRBV18; clone size: .; CDR3 protein: CASSPGTSPTYEQYF; CDR3 DNA: TGTGCCAGCTCACCGGGGACTAGCCCAACCTACGAGCAGTACTTC
J gene: TRBJ2-1; D gene: .; V gene: TRBV2; clone size: many; CDR3 protein: CASSEERQPNEQFF; CDR3 DNA: TGTGCCAGCAGCGAAGAGAGACAGCCTAATGAGCAGTTCTTC
J gene: TRBJ1-2; D gene: .; V gene: TRBV25-1; clone size: .; CDR3 protein: CASSWGINYGYTF; CDR3 DNA: TGTGCCAGCAGTTGGGGGATTAACTATGGCTACACCTTC
J gene: TRBJ2-3; D gene: TRBD2; V gene: TRBV7-2; clone size: .; CDR3 protein: CASSLIAGGTDTQYF; CDR3 DNA: TGTGCCAGCAGCTTAATAGCGGGGGGCACAGATACGCAGTATTTT
J gene: TRBJ1-2; D gene: TRBD1; V gene: TRBV27; clone size: .; CDR3 protein: CASSGASGTGVGYGYTF; CDR3 DNA: TGTGCCAGCAGTGGCGCCTCCGGGACAGGGGTGGGGTATGGCTACACCTTC
J gene: TRBJ1-2; D gene: .; V gene: TRBV5-6; clone size: .; CDR3 protein: CASSLDYGYTF; CDR3 DNA: TGTGCCAGCAGCTTGGACTATGGCTACACCTTC
J gene: TRBJ2-7; D gene: .; V gene: TRBV25-1; clone size: few; CDR3 protein: CASSSVRAHDEQYF; CDR3 DNA: TGTGCCAGCAGTAGTGTAAGGGCTCACGACGAGCAGTACTTC
J gene: TRBJ1-6; D gene: TRBD1; V gene: TRBV4-3; clone size: .; CDR3 protein: CASRPGQGTSPLHF; CDR3 DNA: TGCGCCAGCAGACCAGGACAGGGGACTTCACCCCTCCACTTT
J gene: TRBJ1-2; D gene: .; V gene: TRBV6-6; clone size: few; CDR3 protein: CASSYGGRSVAYGYTF; CDR3 DNA: TGTGCCAGCAGTTACGGAGGACGAAGCGTGGCCTATGGCTACACCTTC
J gene: TRBJ2-1; D gene: TRBD2; V gene: TRBV10-2; clone size: .; CDR3 protein: CASRQRGAGDEQFF; CDR3 DNA: TGCGCCAGCAGACAGCGGGGTGCGGGGGATGAGCAGTTCTTC
J gene: TRBJ2-3; D gene: .; V gene: TRBV7-8; clone size: .; CDR3 protein: CASSLGTFSTDTQYF; CDR3 DNA: TGTGCCAGCAGCCTAGGGACCTTCAGCACAGATACGCAGTATTTT
J gene: TRBJ2-4; D gene: TRBD1; V gene: TRBV7-9; clone size: .; CDR3 protein: CASSLRRGQGATIQYF; CDR3 DNA: TGTGCCAGCAGCTTACGGAGGGGACAGGGGGCAACCATTCAGTACTTC
J gene: TRBJ2-7; D gene: .; V gene: TRBV11-2; clone size: .; CDR3 protein: CASSERPGIYEQYF; CDR3 DNA: TGTGCCAGCAGCGAGCGCCCAGGAATCTACGAGCAGTACTTC
J gene: TRBJ2-2; D gene: .; V gene: TRBV7-2; clone size: few; CDR3 protein: CASSLIQRATTGELFF; CDR3 DNA: TGTGCCAGCAGCTTAATCCAGCGGGCGACGACCGGGGAGCTGTTTTTT
J gene: TRBJ1-6; D gene: .; V gene: TRBV6-6; clone size: few; CDR3 protein: CASSYSGKMNSPLHF; CDR3 DNA: TGTGCCAGCAGTTACTCGGGGAAGATGAATTCACCCCTCCACTTT
J gene: TRBJ1-1; D gene: .; V gene: TRBV5-4; clone size: .; CDR3 protein: CASIPRGGVGNTEAFF; CDR3 DNA: TGTGCCAGCATCCCCCGTGGGGGCGTCGGGAACACTGAAGCTTTCTTT
J gene: TRBJ2-1; D gene: .; V gene: TRBV20-1; clone size: .; CDR3 protein: CSARDFNEQFF; CDR3 DNA: TGCAGTGCTAGAGATTTCAATGAGCAGTTCTTC
J gene: TRBJ2-7; D gene: TRBD2; V gene: TRBV29-1; clone size: .; CDR3 protein: CSVAGWGGSYEQYF; CDR3 DNA: TGCAGCGTTGCAGGATGGGGGGGCTCCTACGAGCAGTACTTC
J gene: TRBJ1-5; D gene: .; V gene: TRBV5-4; clone size: .; CDR3 protein: CASSSGPVSNQPQHF; CDR3 DNA: TGTGCCAGCAGCAGCGGTCCGGTGAGCAATCAGCCCCAGCATTTT
J gene: TRBJ2-1; D gene: .; V gene: TRBV29-1; clone size: .; CDR3 protein: CSVSRRGDNEQFF; CDR3 DNA: TGCAGCGTCTCGAGGCGAGGTGACAATGAGCAGTTCTTC
J gene: TRBJ1-6; D gene: .; V gene: TRBV7-2; clone size: .; CDR3 protein: CASSTQGYFSSYNSPLHF; CDR3 DNA: TGTGCCAGCAGCACCCAGGGGTACTTTAGCTCCTATAATTCACCCCTCCACTTT
J gene: TRBJ2-2; D gene: TRBD2; V gene: TRBV6-5; clone size: .; CDR3 protein: CASSYSLAGGPGELFF; CDR3 DNA: TGTGCCAGCAGTTACTCGCTAGCGGGGGGGCCCGGGGAGCTGTTTTTT
J gene: TRBJ2-3; D gene: .; V gene: TRBV29-1; clone size: .; CDR3 protein: CSVRGITDTQYF; CDR3 DNA: TGCAGCGTTCGGGGGATTACAGATACGCAGTATTTT
J gene: TRBJ2-7; D gene: TRBD1; V gene: TRBV28; clone size: few; CDR3 protein: CASSSGGTGVYEQYF; CDR3 DNA: TGTGCCAGCAGTTCCGGGGGGACAGGGGTGTACGAGCAGTACTTC
J gene: TRBJ2-7; D gene: .; V gene: TRBV18; clone size: .; CDR3 protein: CASSPGAIYEQYF; CDR3 DNA: TGTGCCAGCTCACCAGGGGCCATCTACGAGCAGTACTTC
J gene: TRBJ1-2; D gene: TRBD1; V gene: TRBV2; clone size: many; CDR3 protein: CASIPGTAYGYTF; CDR3 DNA: TGTGCCAGCATCCCCGGGACAGCATATGGCTACACCTTC
J gene: TRBJ2-1; D gene: .; V gene: TRBV29-1; clone size: .; CDR3 protein: CSVGSRLSSYNEQFF; CDR3 DNA: TGCAGCGTTGGGTCCCGCCTGAGCTCCTACAATGAGCAGTTCTTC